One and the same sample provided the 21 T cell receptor beta chains below, sequenced in a study of human T cells and chemical hapten exposure. Time point described: patch test 2, 6 weeks after DPC sensitization. Specified treatment: therapeutic diphenylcyclopropenone sensitization with weekly scalp DPC. A single record per CDR3 protein comes from TCRdb applying MiXCR to the RACE reads. This sample has approximately 89,000 distinct CDR3 sequences, with 10% found just once. The source was whole blood, collected in connection with sensitization to the hapten diphenylcyclopropenone (DPC). The receptors were sampled from a woman aged 25 to 39 with alopecia areata. Some clones in this sample may be carry-over from other donors' samples.

This clonotype showed up many times. This chain joins TRBV6-2 or TRBV6-3 and TRBJ2-5; unclear D gene. This CDR3 is built from 17 residues. The germline CDR1 and CDR2 sequences are MNHEY and SVGEGT. V shed 7 bases and J shed 4 bases, with 25 bases lying between them. The CDR3 coding sequence is TGTGCCAGCATTCCCTTAACGGCTAGAGAGATTGGAGAGACCCAGTACTTC. It codes for CASIPLTAREIGETQYF.

The table lists this clonotype with many counts. DNA for the CDR3: TGCAGTGCTAGACCCGCCCAGTTTCCGGATACGCAGTATTTT. This sequence encodes CSARPAQFPDTQYF. The rearrangement joins TRBV20-1 to TRBJ2-3; no reliable D call. In germline, CDR1 is DFQATT, CDR2 SNEGSKA (reference sequence). The CDR3 has 14 amino acids. The V gene lost 2 bases and the J gene lost 6 bases, with 15 bases spanning the gap.

This clonotype was recorded a few times. The chain employs TRBV20-1 and TRBJ2-7; 9 positions agree with TRBD1. The CDR3 has 14 amino acids. Germline CDR1 is DFQATT and CDR2 is SNEGSKA (reference sequence). The V and J ends lost 3 bases and 4 bases, in that order; junction bases with no gene match: 7. The CDR3 nucleotides read TGCAGTGCTAGGTCTGGACAGGGGATTTACGAGCAGTACTTC. Translating gives CSARSGQGIYEQYF.

This clonotype was recorded many times. The chain combines TRBV6-2 or TRBV6-3 with TRBJ2-6; possible D gene TRBD2, 5 bases. V gave up 8 bases and J gave up 4 bases, with 9 bases separating them. Per germline, CDR1 MNHEY and CDR2 SVGEGT. The length of the CDR3 is 13 residues. CDR3 sequence (DNA): TGTGCCAGCGTTCGCGGGGGGGCCAACGTCCTGACTTTC. Translating it yields CASVRGGANVLTF.

The V call is TRBV6-6, the J call TRBJ2-3; the D gene is possibly TRBD1 (6 bases). The CDR3 extends over 14 amino acids. Trimming stripped 2 bases from V and 3 bases from J, with 9 bases between. The V gene's germline CDR1 is MNHNY and CDR2 SVGAGI (reference sequence). CDR3 coding DNA: TGTGCCAGCAGTTACGCCGGGACAACAGATACGCAGTATTTT. Protein: CASSYAGTTDTQYF.

This clonotype was observed many times. CDR3 amino acids: CSVELSGANVLTF. CDR3 DNA sequence: TGCAGCGTTGAGCTCTCTGGGGCCAACGTCCTGACTTTC. The rearrangement links TRBV29-1 to TRBJ2-6; unclear D gene. The CDR3 has 13 amino acids. Trimming left V 3 bases short and J 0 bases short, with 3 bases between. Germline CDR1 is SQVTM and CDR2 is ANQGSEA.

This clonotype was seen at least ten times. This chain's CDR3 is CSATARQGDRNQPQHF. CDR3 nucleotide sequence: TGCAGTGCTACCGCCCGACAGGGGGATCGGAATCAGCCCCAGCATTTT. The V gene is TRBV20-1, the J gene TRBJ1-5; TRBD1 agrees at 9 bases. CDR1 DFQATT and CDR2 SNEGSKA come from the germline V gene (reference sequence). The CDR3 extends over 16 amino acids. V lost 4 bases to trimming and J lost 4 bases; unmatched junction nucleotides: 11.

This clonotype appeared many times. The chain joins TRBV20-1 to TRBJ2-7, with D possibly being TRBD2 (6 bases). V lost 0 bases and J 5 bases, leaving 14 bases between the germline ends. The CDR3 consists of 14 residues. Germline CDR1 reads DFQATT; CDR2 reads SNEGSKA (reference sequence). CDR3 sequence reads: CSARDFSGDHEQYF. DNA for the CDR3: TGCAGTGCTAGAGATTTTAGCGGTGACCACGAGCAGTACTTC.

This clonotype was seen at least ten times. The chain recombines TRBV6-2 or TRBV6-3 with TRBJ1-5; D perhaps matches TRBD1 (6 bases). The CDR3 is made up of 18 amino acids. V gave up 2 bases and J gave up 0 bases, with 17 bases separating them. Germline V CDR1 and CDR2: MNHEY, SVGEGT. The CDR3 nucleotides are TGTGCCAGCAGTTACAAGGGTTCTGGACAGAATAGCAATCAGCCCCAGCATTTT. It encodes CASSYKGSGQNSNQPQHF.

This clonotype has a count of ten or more. The V and J genes are TRBV29-1 and TRBJ1-1; D perhaps matches TRBD1 (5 bases). The V and J ends lost 3 bases and 2 bases respectively, with 16 bases between them. This CDR3 contains 15 residues. Germline CDR1 is SQVTM and CDR2 is ANQGSEA. The CDR3 DNA follows: TGCAGCGTTGATCAGGACATCCTCCGAAACACTGAAGCTTTCTTT. Translated, it gives CSVDQDILRNTEAFF.

This clonotype has at least ten counts. V is TRBV7-2 and J is TRBJ2-7; D remains unclear. Trimming pared 2 bases from V and 9 bases from J, leaving 20 bases between. The germline CDR1 and CDR2 sequences are SGHTA and FQGNSA. The CDR3 length is 15 residues. CDR3 residues: CASSLFRHPTSGQYF. CDR3 bases: TGTGCCAGCAGCTTATTCCGACACCCTACGAGTGGGCAGTACTTC. Full variable domain (remainder filled in from reference TRBV7-2 and TRBJ2-7): GAGVSQSPSNKVTEKGKDVELRCDPISGHTALYWYRQSLGQGLEFLIYFQGNSAPDKSGLPSDRFSAERTGGSVSTLTIQRTQQEDSAVYLCASSLFRHPTSGQYFGPGTRLTVT.

This clonotype has at least ten counts. The CDR3: CASTLTTGSSYNSPLHF. CDR3 DNA: TGTGCCAGCACCTTGACGACAGGGAGCTCCTATAATTCACCCCTCCACTTT. The V call is TRBV6-5, the J call TRBJ1-6, with TRBD1 matching 7 bases. J lost 0 bases, V lost 7 bases, and 9 bases had no gene match. Germline V gene data show CDR1 as MNHEY and CDR2 as SVGAGI. This CDR3 has 17 residues.

This clonotype has at least ten counts. V and J are TRBV7-6 and TRBJ2-2; unclear D gene. With 1 base removed from V and 6 bases from J, the gap between germline ends came to 6 bases. The CDR3 consists of 13 residues. CDR1 is SGHVS and CDR2 is FNYEAQ in the germline V gene. CDR3 region: CASSLVGPGELFF. DNA for the CDR3: TGTGCCAGCAGCTTAGTCGGGCCCGGGGAGCTGTTTTTT. The full variable domain, completed using reference TRBV7-6 and TRBJ2-2, is GAGVSQSPRYKVTKRGQDVALRCDPISGHVSLYWYRQALGQGPEFLTYFNYEAQQDKSGLPNDRFSAERPEGSISTLTIQRTEQRDSAMYRCASSLVGPGELFFGEGSRLTVL.

In its sample, this clonotype was seen many times. This rearrangement joins TRBV5-4 to TRBJ2-1, with 8 bases aligning to TRBD1. The junction had 2 bases not matched to a gene; V was cut back by 1 base and J by 2 bases. From germline, CDR1 is SGHNT and CDR2 YYREEE (reference sequence). The CDR3 extends over 15 amino acids. This CDR3 is CASSLRTGTYNEQFF. DNA of the CDR3: TGTGCCAGCAGCTTGCGGACAGGGACCTACAATGAGCAGTTCTTC.

This clonotype showed up many times. This sequence joins TRBV27 and TRBJ2-5, with D perhaps assigned TRBD1 or TRBD2 (5 bases each). From germline, CDR1 is MNHEY and CDR2 SMNVEV (reference sequence). V was trimmed by 5 bases and J by 5 bases, leaving 21 bases between them. This CDR3 contains 16 residues. The CDR3 region has the DNA TGTGCCAGCAGTCTCCGGGACCCCACTCGTAGGGAGACCCAGTACTTC. Translation: CASSLRDPTRRETQYF.

This clonotype has only a few counts. The CDR3 sequence: CASSPRAGGTGELFF. CDR3 bases: TGTGCCAGCAGCCCCCGGGCGGGAGGCACCGGGGAGCTGTTTTTT. This chain uses TRBV7-3 with TRBJ2-2; 8 nucleotides agree with TRBD2. After removal of 5 bases from V and 4 bases from J, the junction contained 6 bases not matched to a gene. Germline V gives CDR1 SGHTA, CDR2 FQGTGA. This CDR3 is built from 15 residues.

This clonotype was recorded many times. The J gene is TRBJ2-7, the V gene TRBV28, with a possible D match to TRBD2 (5 bases). The CDR3 consists of 15 residues. V was clipped by 7 bases and J by 2 bases, with 18 bases between them. Germline values: CDR1 MDHEN, CDR2 SYDVKM. CDR3 nucleotides: TGTGCCAGCATGCCACCCTCCGCCGGGACCTACGAGCAGTACTTC. Amino acid sequence: CASMPPSAGTYEQYF.

This clonotype was recorded many times. This sequence joins TRBV7-6 and TRBJ2-3; 9 bases fit TRBD2. CDR1 is SGHVS, CDR2 FNYEAQ, per germline. The CDR3 contains 15 residues. The V and J ends lost 5 bases and 7 bases, in that order; junction bases with no gene match: 10. The CDR3 nucleotides are TGTGCCAGCAGCCCTACGGCCGGGACTAGCTATACGCAGTATTTT. It specifies CASSPTAGTSYTQYF.

The rearrangement links TRBV10-2 to TRBJ2-3; no reliable D call. The germline V and J ends were trimmed by 3 bases and 6 bases, with 4 bases remaining between them. Germline V gene lookup returns CDR1 WSHSY and CDR2 SAAADI. CDR3 length equals 11 residues. The CDR3 DNA is TGCGCCAGCAGTGATAGGGATACGCAGTATTTT. Its translation: CASSDRDTQYF.

This clonotype was recorded a few times. The chain carries TRBV15 and TRBJ2-1; D uncertain. This CDR3 is 15 amino acids long. Germline loops: CDR1 LNHNV, CDR2 YYDKDF (reference sequence). Trimming removed 0 bases at V and 4 bases at J, with 10 bases between. The CDR3 loop reads CATSRDRAAYNEQFF. CDR3 in DNA: TGTGCCACCAGCAGAGATCGGGCAGCATACAATGAGCAGTTCTTC.

This clonotype was picked up a small number of times. The chain joins TRBV4-3 to TRBJ2-4; D may match TRBD1 or TRBD2 (6 bases each). The CDR3 is made up of 17 amino acids. Trimming removed 0 bases at V and 7 bases at J, with 19 bases between. CDR1 and CDR2 (germline): LGHNA, YSLEER. The CDR3 protein is CASSQDLVRLGGNIQYF. CDR3 nucleotide sequence: TGCGCCAGCAGCCAAGATTTGGTGAGGCTAGGGGGGAACATTCAGTACTTC.